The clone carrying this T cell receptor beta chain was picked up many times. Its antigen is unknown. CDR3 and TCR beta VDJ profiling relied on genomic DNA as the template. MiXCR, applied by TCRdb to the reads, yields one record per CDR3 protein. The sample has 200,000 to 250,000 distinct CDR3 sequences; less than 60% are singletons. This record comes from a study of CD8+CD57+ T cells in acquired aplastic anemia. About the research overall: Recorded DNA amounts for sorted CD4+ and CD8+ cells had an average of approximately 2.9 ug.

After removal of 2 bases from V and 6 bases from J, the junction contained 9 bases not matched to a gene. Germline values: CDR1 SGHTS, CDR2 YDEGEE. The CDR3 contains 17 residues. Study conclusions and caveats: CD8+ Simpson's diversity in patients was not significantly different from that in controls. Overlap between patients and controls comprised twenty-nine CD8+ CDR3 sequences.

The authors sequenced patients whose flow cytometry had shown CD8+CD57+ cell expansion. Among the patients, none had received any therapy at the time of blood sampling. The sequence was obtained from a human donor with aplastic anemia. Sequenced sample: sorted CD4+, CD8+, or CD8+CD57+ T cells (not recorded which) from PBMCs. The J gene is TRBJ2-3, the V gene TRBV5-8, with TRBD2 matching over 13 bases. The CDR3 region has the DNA TGTGCCAGCAGCTTAGATTTGACTAGCGGGGGGATCGATACGCAGTATTTT. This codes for CASSLDLTSGGIDTQYF.